The 21 T cell receptor beta chains presented below share a single source sample, sequenced in a study of human CD8 memory T cell subsets. The TCR beta sequencing libraries came from UMI-labeled 5' RACE. Following a re-call of the 5' RACE reads, TCRdb has one entry per CDR3 protein and lacks DNA. Its clone listing holds 6,500 to 9,000 distinct CDR3 sequences. The sequencing input was CD8+ T cells from PBMCs. These receptors were taken from a human donor in good health.

The chain employs TRBV20-1 and TRBJ2-2; TCRdb outputs TRBD2, but without DNA this stays unchecked. The CDR3 totals 17 residues. CDR1 is DFQATT and CDR2 is SNEGSKA in the germline V gene (reference sequence). Here the CDR3 reads CSARDLYGRADTGELFF.

This sequence joins TRBV5-1 and TRBJ2-1; TCRdb returns TRBD2, unconfirmable since there is no DNA. CDR3 length: 18 residues. Germline CDR1 and CDR2: SGHRS and YFSETQ. CDR3 in amino acids: CASSPLLAGGPLYNEQFF.

The chain recombines TRBV6-6 with TRBJ1-5. This CDR3 is built from 11 residues. Germline CDR1 and CDR2: MNHNY and SVGAGI (reference sequence). This chain's CDR3 is CASRESQPQHF.

The chain couples TRBV19 to TRBJ2-7; there is no DNA to check the TCRdb D call of TRBD1. This CDR3 contains 13 residues. CDR1 is LNHDA and CDR2 is SQIVND in the germline V gene (reference sequence). The CDR3: CASSIALDYEQYF.

The chain uses TRBV5-6 and TRBJ2-3. The CDR3 is made up of 15 amino acids. The germline gives CDR1 SGHDT, CDR2 YYEEEE. CDR3 sequence reads: CASSLIVVGTDTQYF.

This chain uses TRBV24-1 with TRBJ2-3. The CDR3 totals 13 residues. Germline lookup yields CDR1 KGHDR and CDR2 SFDVKD. The CDR3 is CATSDLNTDTQYF.

The V gene is TRBV20-1, the J gene TRBJ2-1. The CDR3 is 11 residues long. The germline V gene encodes CDR1 DFQATT and CDR2 SNEGSKA (reference sequence). The CDR3: CSARFYNEQFF.

This chain joins TRBV4-1 and TRBJ2-1. CDR3 size: 14 residues. CDR1 is MGHRA, CDR2 YSYEKL, per germline. The CDR3 region is CASSQGPDYNEQFF.

The rearrangement joins TRBV27 to TRBJ1-1; no DNA is available, so the TRBD1 call from TCRdb remains unchecked. The CDR3 contains 13 residues. Germline-derived CDR1 and CDR2 are MNHEY and SMNVEV (reference sequence). CDR3 amino acids: CASSLNRYTEAFF.

V is TRBV2 and J is TRBJ2-5. This CDR3 region has 16 residues. Germline CDR1 SNHLY, CDR2 FYNNEI. CDR3 residues: CASSEALGGLQETQYF.

The V call is TRBV30, the J call TRBJ2-1; TCRdb gives TRBD2 as the D gene, but with no DNA this cannot be confirmed. The CDR3 consists of 13 residues. CDR1 is GTSNPN, CDR2 SVGIG, per germline (reference sequence). Here the CDR3 reads CAWSDRRPQEQFF.

The chain links TRBV12-3 or TRBV12-4 to TRBJ2-1; lacking DNA, the TRBD1 call made by TCRdb goes unchecked. The CDR3 contains 14 residues. The CDR3 loop is CASSSRDIARGQFF.

The gene calls are TRBV28 and TRBJ2-5; TCRdb proposes TRBD1, but this gene call is untestable without DNA. This CDR3 has 15 residues. CDR1 is MDHEN and CDR2 is SYDVKM in the germline V gene. The CDR3 loop reads CASSQYTGGRETQYF.

V is TRBV14 and J is TRBJ1-2; the TCRdb D gene call, TRBD1, has no DNA to confirm it. Per the germline V gene, CDR1 is SGHDN and CDR2 is FVKESK. The CDR3 is made up of 12 amino acids. The CDR3 protein is CASSLRGLHYTF. The variable domain in full, completed from reference TRBV14 and TRBJ1-2, reads EAGVTQFPSHSVIEKGQTVTLRCDPISGHDNLYWYRRVMGKEIKFLLHFVKESKQDESGMPNNRFLAERTGGTYSTLKVQPAELEDSGVYFCASSLRGLHYTFGSGTRLTVV.

This clonotype is deemed medium-sized by its frequency. The chain carries TRBV28 and TRBJ2-5; TCRdb lists TRBD2, though no DNA is available to test this call. CDR3 length equals 18 residues. Germline-derived CDR1 and CDR2 are MDHEN and SYDVKM. CDR3 residues: CASSPWGLAGRGEETQYF.

The J gene is TRBJ2-3, the V gene TRBV9; TCRdb's D call, TRBD1, is unchecked because there is no DNA. Looked up from germline, CDR1 is SGDLS and CDR2 is YYNGEE. The CDR3 consists of 16 residues. The CDR3 region is CASSVYVDLQGDTQYF.

This clonotype is deemed medium-sized by its frequency. The chain couples TRBV2 to TRBJ2-4. Per the germline V gene, CDR1 is SNHLY and CDR2 is FYNNEI. This CDR3 has 12 residues. CDR3 region: CASKEIGDIQYF.

This sequence joins TRBV5-1 and TRBJ2-7; TCRdb's D call of TRBD1 is untestable without DNA. Per germline, CDR1 SGHRS and CDR2 YFSETQ. The CDR3 is 14 amino acids. This CDR3 is CASSPTRTDYEQYF.

The chain uses TRBV10-2 and TRBJ2-7. There are 15 residues in the CDR3. The germline V gene encodes CDR1 WSHSY and CDR2 SAAADI. CDR3 sequence reads: CASSELSFSAYEQYF.

V gene TRBV7-9 combines with J gene TRBJ2-1; checking the TCRdb D call of TRBD1 is not possible without DNA. The V gene's germline CDR1 is SEHNR and CDR2 FQNEAQ (reference sequence). This CDR3 comprises 14 residues. The CDR3 loop reads CASSVRTGGDEQFF.

This rearrangement joins TRBV9 to TRBJ2-2; the TCRdb D gene call, TRBD2, has no DNA to confirm it. This CDR3 is built from 17 residues. The germline CDR1 and CDR2 sequences are SGDLS and YYNGEE. CDR3 in amino acids: CASSVTTSGPNTGELFF.